These 31 T cell receptor beta chains were all obtained from the same sample, sequenced in a study of cytomegalovirus exposure and HLA in healthy donors. PCR amplification relied on 60 Vbeta primers (plus 13 Jbeta primers). The assay was immunoSEQ multiplex PCR, and TCRdb's table has in-frame clones only and misses some. The table has over 55,000 clones, about 82% seen once. Sequencing was carried out using PBMCs. The receptors shown here come from a woman aged 25 to 39 in good health and CMV-seronegative.

The gene calls are TRBV5-4 and TRBJ1-1; the match to TRBD1 covers 12 bases. Trimming cost V 1 base and J 10 bases; bases outside gene matches: 8. The CDR3 loop spans 15 amino acids. The germline gives CDR1 SGHNT, CDR2 YYREEE (reference sequence). CDR3 bases: TGTGCCAGCAGCTTGCCGGGACAGGGGGCTGTTGGAGCTTTCTTT. Residues: CASSLPGQGAVGAFF.

The V gene is TRBV4-1, the J gene TRBJ1-2; 7 nucleotides align to TRBD1. Trimming at V came to 2 bases and at J to 5 bases, leaving 11 bases not matched to a gene. The CDR3 sequence is 16 residues long. Germline lookup yields CDR1 MGHRA and CDR2 YSYEKL. The CDR3: CASSQPTRQGRYGYTF. CDR3 sequence (DNA): TGCGCCAGCAGCCAACCTACACGACAGGGTCGGTATGGCTACACCTTC.

The chain has TRBV6-1 and TRBJ1-1, with D possibly being TRBD1 (6 bases). Germline-derived CDR1 and CDR2 are MNHNS and SASEGT. The CDR3 length is 13 residues. V was shortened by 6 bases and J by 2 bases, with 10 bases between the two germline ends. The CDR3: CASRTGTNTEAFF. The CDR3 coding sequence is TGTGCCAGCAGGACAGGTACTAACACTGAAGCTTTCTTT.

The V call is TRBV5-6, the J call TRBJ2-3, with D tentatively TRBD2 (5 bases). The CDR3 is 14 residues long. The V end lost 2 bases, the J end lost 2 bases, and 9 bases lay between the germline ends. Germline V gene data show CDR1 as SGHDT and CDR2 as YYEEEE. The CDR3 sequence: CASSFRLSTDTQYF. The CDR3 region has the DNA TGTGCCAGCAGCTTCAGACTATCCACAGATACGCAGTATTTT.

V usage is TRBV4-3 and J usage is TRBJ1-2; D uncertain. V was clipped by 0 bases and J by 0 bases, with 17 bases between them. This CDR3 spans 18 amino acids. From germline, CDR1 is LGHNA and CDR2 YSLEER. DNA for the CDR3: TGCGCCAGCAGCCAAGATTCGAGGAGTACGGCAACTAACTATGGCTACACCTTC. It specifies CASSQDSRSTATNYGYTF.

The chain links TRBV2 to TRBJ2-1, with 8 bases identical to TRBD2. Trimming took 2 bases from V and 15 from J; bases not matched to a gene: 15. Germline V CDR1 and CDR2: SNHLY, FYNNEI. The CDR3 loop spans 15 amino acids. The CDR3: CASSENGREWRRGFF. Written as DNA, the CDR3 is TGTGCCAGCAGTGAAAACGGGAGGGAGTGGCGTCGGGGGTTCTTC.

This clone was counted a few times. V gene TRBV11-2 combines with J gene TRBJ2-1; D might be TRBD1 (5 bases). The CDR3 extends over 15 amino acids. Looked up from germline, CDR1 is SGHAT and CDR2 is FQNNGV. Between the trimmed V and J ends, which lost 3 bases and 8 bases, there was a span of 17 bases. CDR3 loop: CASSFGWRWGDEQFF. The CDR3 nucleotides read TGTGCCAGCAGCTTTGGATGGCGCTGGGGCGATGAGCAGTTCTTC.

This clone was seen once. V is TRBV27 and J is TRBJ1-1; TRBD1 is a possible D gene (5 bases). CDR1 is MNHEY, CDR2 SMNVEV, per germline (reference sequence). CDR3 length: 14 residues. The germline V and J ends were trimmed by 7 bases and 5 bases, with 17 bases remaining between them. The DNA for the CDR3 is TGTGCCAGCAAGCCCCACGGGGGTGGGACTGAAGCTTTCTTT. The encoded protein is CASKPHGGGTEAFF.

The rearrangement uses TRBV13 and TRBJ2-1; 7 nucleotides line up with TRBD2. This CDR3 is built from 17 residues. V lost 0 bases, J lost 6 bases, and 11 bases stayed unmatched. Germline CDR1 reads PRHDT; CDR2 reads FYEKMQ (reference sequence). DNA for the CDR3: TGTGCCAGCAGCTTAGGCCTAAGCGGGATGCGATCCAATGAGCAGTTCTTC. Residues: CASSLGLSGMRSNEQFF.

The table lists this clone with a few counts. The chain is built from TRBV28 and TRBJ1-6, with 8 bases identical to TRBD1. CDR3 length: 15 residues. V trimming: 4 bases; J trimming: 7 bases; junction bases outside the gene matches: 6. Germline V gene sequence: CDR1 MDHEN, CDR2 SYDVKM. CDR3 DNA: TGTGCCAGCAGTTACGACAGGGGAGGCAATTCACCCCTCCACTTT. This translates into CASSYDRGGNSPLHF.

The gene calls are TRBV20-1 and TRBJ2-3, with no clear D. The V end lost 4 bases, the J end lost 6 bases, and 5 bases lay between the germline ends. Looked up from germline, CDR1 is DFQATT and CDR2 is SNEGSKA (reference sequence). The CDR3 covers 10 residues. The CDR3 coding sequence is TGCAGTGCTACTACCGATACGCAGTATTTT. Amino acids: CSATTDTQYF.

The chain recombines TRBV7-2 with TRBJ2-1; no clear D. Germline CDR1 SGHTA, CDR2 FQGNSA. Trimming left V 5 bases short and J 8 bases short, with 10 bases between. The CDR3 totals 12 residues. DNA of the CDR3: TGTGCCAGCAGCCTATTCTTGGATGAGCAGTTCTTC. This translates into CASSLFLDEQFF.

V is TRBV6-6 and J is TRBJ2-2, with 7 positions matching TRBD1. Per the germline V gene, CDR1 is MNHNY and CDR2 is SVGAGI (reference sequence). Trimming at V came to 3 bases and at J to 3 bases, leaving 4 bases not matched to a gene. The CDR3 covers 15 residues. Written as DNA, the CDR3 is TGTGCCAGCAGTTATGGGACAGCCGACACCGGGGAGCTGTTTTTT. This gives the protein CASSYGTADTGELFF.

V usage is TRBV9 and J usage is TRBJ1-2; 7 positions match TRBD1. CDR3 length: 14 amino acids. Germline V lookup: CDR1 SGDLS, CDR2 YYNGEE. The V gene end was trimmed by 3 bases and the J gene end by 6 bases; junction bases not matched to a gene: 8. CDR3 sequence: CASSETGSFDGYTF. In DNA, the CDR3 is TGTGCCAGCAGCGAGACAGGGAGCTTCGATGGCTACACCTTC.

V gene TRBV14 combines with J gene TRBJ2-7, with TRBD2 as a possible D gene (5 bases). V lost 5 bases and J 5 bases, leaving 13 bases between the germline ends. The CDR3 length is 13 residues. Germline assignment: CDR1 SGHDN and CDR2 FVKESK. The CDR3 nucleotides are TGTGCCAGCAGCTCCCGACCCGGGGACGAGCAGTACTTC. It yields the protein CASSSRPGDEQYF.

This clone was observed a handful of times. This chain links TRBV7-8 with TRBJ2-5, with D possibly matching TRBD2 (6 bases). CDR3 length: 14 residues. Germline lookup yields CDR1 SGHVS and CDR2 FQNEAQ. V was trimmed by 1 base and J by 3 bases, leaving 9 bases between them. The CDR3 bases are TGTGCCAGCAGCTTAGTGGAGGGGAAAGAGACCCAGTACTTC. Protein sequence: CASSLVEGKETQYF. Drawing the rest from reference TRBV7-8 and TRBJ2-5, the complete variable domain is GAGVSQSPRYKVAKRGQDVALRCDPISGHVSLFWYQQALGQGPEFLTYFQNEAQLDKSGLPSDRFFAERPEGSVSTLKIQRTQQEDSAVYLCASSLVEGKETQYFGPGTRLLVL.

This sequence joins TRBV6-4 and TRBJ2-3; 11 bases match TRBD2. Trimming at V came to 6 bases and at J to 1 base, leaving 3 bases not matched to a gene. This CDR3 is built from 15 residues. The germline V gene encodes CDR1 MRHNA and CDR2 SNTAGT. CDR3 amino acids: CASSLSGGGTDTQYF. CDR3 DNA sequence: TGTGCCAGCAGCCTTAGCGGGGGGGGCACAGATACGCAGTATTTT.

This chain connects TRBV28 to TRBJ2-2; no clear D gene. Germline CDR1 is MDHEN and CDR2 is SYDVKM. The CDR3 is 13 amino acids. V lost 11 bases and J lost 2, with 12 bases in between. The CDR3, as DNA: TGTGCCGCATGCAGGATAAACACCGGGGAGCTGTTTTTT. Translating gives CAACRINTGELFF.

This chain joins TRBV11-2 and TRBJ1-1; D is undetermined. The germline V gene encodes CDR1 SGHAT and CDR2 FQNNGV. Trimming removed 2 bases at V and 3 bases at J, with 13 bases between. CDR3 length: 15 amino acids. CDR3 sequence reads: CASSLLSETHTEAFF. In DNA form, the CDR3 reads TGTGCCAGCAGCTTACTAAGTGAGACACACACTGAAGCTTTCTTT.

This clone was observed a single time. This chain connects TRBV6-5 to TRBJ2-7; a weak D match, TRBD1 (6 bases). The V gene's germline CDR1 is MNHEY and CDR2 SVGAGI. V was trimmed by 1 base and J by 3 bases, leaving 7 bases between them. The CDR3 spans 13 residues. The CDR3 DNA is TGTGCCAGCAGTTACTTAGGGGGCTACGAGCAGTACTTC. It codes for CASSYLGGYEQYF.

The chain employs TRBV25-1 and TRBJ2-1; D unclear. From germline, CDR1 is MGHDK and CDR2 SYGVNS. This CDR3 contains 14 residues. With 4 bases removed from V and 0 bases from J, the gap between germline ends came to 7 bases. The CDR3 loop is CASSGSFSYNEQFF. CDR3 sequence (DNA): TGTGCCAGCAGTGGGAGTTTCTCCTACAATGAGCAGTTCTTC. Variable domain in full (rest from reference TRBV25-1 and TRBJ2-1): EADIYQTPRYLVIGTGKKITLECSQTMGHDKMYWYQQDPGMELHLIHYSYGVNSTEKGDLSSESTVSRIRTEHFPLTLESARPSHTSQYLCASSGSFSYNEQFFGPGTRLTVL.

The chain carries TRBV2 and TRBJ2-3; TRBD2 is a possible D gene (6 bases). With 9 bases removed from V and 4 bases from J, the gap between germline ends came to 14 bases. Germline V CDR1 and CDR2: SNHLY, FYNNEI. The CDR3 loop spans 13 amino acids. The chain's CDR3 is CARRTTGADTQYF. CDR3 DNA sequence: TGTGCCAGACGGACTACAGGCGCAGATACGCAGTATTTT.

This chain joins TRBV7-9 and TRBJ2-7; 7 nucleotides match TRBD1. The CDR3 contains 15 residues. Germline-derived CDR1 and CDR2 are SEHNR and FQNEAQ (reference sequence). The junction had 6 bases not matched to a gene; V was cut back by 4 bases and J by 0 bases. CDR3 in DNA: TGTGCCAGCAGCTCCGTGGGACAGAGCTCCTACGAGCAGTACTTC. Translated, it gives CASSSVGQSSYEQYF.

The chain carries TRBV6-1 and TRBJ1-1; 7 nucleotides align to TRBD1. V lost 6 bases and J lost 4; bases outside the gene matches: 8. CDR1 is MNHNS and CDR2 is SASEGT in the germline V gene. The CDR3 has 14 residues. The CDR3 is CASRKTGVTTEAFF. As DNA, the CDR3 is TGTGCCAGCAGAAAAACAGGGGTTACCACTGAAGCTTTCTTT.

This chain links TRBV10-2 with TRBJ2-7; 8 bases fit TRBD2. CDR1 and CDR2 from the germline V gene are WSHSY and SAAADI. Trimming at V came to 6 bases and at J to 2 bases, leaving 3 bases not matched to a gene. This CDR3 spans 13 amino acids. CDR3 amino acids: CASRLAETYEQYF. The CDR3 DNA reads as TGCGCCAGCAGACTAGCGGAAACCTACGAGCAGTACTTC.

This chain joins TRBV2 and TRBJ1-1; 9 bases fit TRBD1. The CDR3 length is 13 residues. Looked up from germline, CDR1 is SNHLY and CDR2 is FYNNEI. V shed 5 bases and J 7 bases; nucleotides not matched to a gene: 5. CDR3 sequence: CASSPTGGVEAFF. CDR3 bases: TGTGCCAGCAGTCCGACAGGGGGAGTTGAAGCTTTCTTT.

The chain uses TRBV29-1 and TRBJ2-5; tentatively, D is TRBD2 (6 bases). Germline V lookup: CDR1 SQVTM, CDR2 ANQGSEA. Trimming took off 4 bases at V and 4 bases at J, with 19 bases between the two ends. The CDR3 has 15 amino acids. Here the CDR3 reads CSVGGAGKALETQYF. CDR3 in DNA: TGCAGCGTTGGCGGGGCAGGGAAAGCTTTAGAGACCCAGTACTTC.

This sequence joins TRBV29-1 and TRBJ2-7; the D gene is possibly TRBD1 (5 bases). The CDR3 loop spans 12 amino acids. The germline V and J ends were trimmed by 4 bases and 1 base, with 8 bases remaining between them. CDR1 is SQVTM, CDR2 ANQGSEA, per germline. CDR3 loop: CSVAQGSYEQYF. The CDR3 DNA reads TGCAGCGTTGCCCAGGGTTCCTACGAGCAGTACTTC.

This rearrangement joins TRBV5-4 to TRBJ2-2, with TRBD2 matching over 8 bases. This CDR3 has 15 amino acids. The V and J ends lost 4 bases and 0 bases, in that order; junction bases with no gene match: 2. Looked up from germline, CDR1 is SGHNT and CDR2 is YYREEE (reference sequence). The CDR3 sequence: CASSVTSANTGELFF. For the CDR3, the DNA is TGTGCCAGCAGCGTGACTAGCGCGAACACCGGGGAGCTGTTTTTT.

V and J are TRBV5-1 and TRBJ1-1, with 9 bases matching TRBD1. V lost 5 bases to trimming and J lost 4 bases; unmatched junction nucleotides: 3. Per germline, CDR1 SGHRS and CDR2 YFSETQ. This CDR3 has 13 residues. The CDR3 DNA reads as TGCGCCAGCAGGGGGACAGGGAGCACTGAAGCTTTCTTT. Encoded protein: CASRGTGSTEAFF.

This chain links TRBV29-1 with TRBJ1-2; D uncertain. Germline CDR1 reads SQVTM; CDR2 reads ANQGSEA. V shed 3 bases and J shed 2 bases, with 7 bases lying between them. The CDR3 extends over 12 amino acids. The CDR3 nucleotides are TGCAGCGTTGAGCGGGTCAACTATGGCTACACCTTC. It yields the protein CSVERVNYGYTF.